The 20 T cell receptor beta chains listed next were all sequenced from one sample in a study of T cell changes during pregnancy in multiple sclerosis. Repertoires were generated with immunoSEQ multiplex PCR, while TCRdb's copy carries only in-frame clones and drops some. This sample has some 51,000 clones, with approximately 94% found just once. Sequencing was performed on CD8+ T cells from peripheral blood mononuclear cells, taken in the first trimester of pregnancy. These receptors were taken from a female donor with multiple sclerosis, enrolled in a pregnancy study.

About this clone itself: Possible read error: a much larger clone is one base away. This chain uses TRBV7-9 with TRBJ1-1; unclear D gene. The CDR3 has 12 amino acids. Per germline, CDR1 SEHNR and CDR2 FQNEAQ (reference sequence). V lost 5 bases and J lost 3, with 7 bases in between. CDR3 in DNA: TGTGCCAGCAGCCCCCGGGACACTGAAGCTTTCTTT. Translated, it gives CASSPRDTEAFF.

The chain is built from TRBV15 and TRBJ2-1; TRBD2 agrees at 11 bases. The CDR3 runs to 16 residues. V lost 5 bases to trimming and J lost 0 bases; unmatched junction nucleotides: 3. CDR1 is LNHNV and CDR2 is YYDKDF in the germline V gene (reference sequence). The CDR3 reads CATSVAGGSSYNEQFF. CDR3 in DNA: TGTGCCACCAGCGTAGCGGGAGGGAGCTCCTACAATGAGCAGTTCTTC.

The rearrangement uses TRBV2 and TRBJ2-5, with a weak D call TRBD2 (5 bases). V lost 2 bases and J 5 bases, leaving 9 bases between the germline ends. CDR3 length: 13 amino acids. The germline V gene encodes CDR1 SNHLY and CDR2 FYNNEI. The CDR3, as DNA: TGTGCCAGCAGTGAATACGGAGGCGAGACCCAGTACTTC. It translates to CASSEYGGETQYF.

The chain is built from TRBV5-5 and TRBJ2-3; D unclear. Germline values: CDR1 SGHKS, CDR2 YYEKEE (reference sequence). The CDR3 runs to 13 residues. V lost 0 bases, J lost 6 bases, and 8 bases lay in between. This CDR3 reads CASSLVYRDTQYF. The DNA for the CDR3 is TGTGCCAGCAGCTTGGTTTATCGGGATACGCAGTATTTT.

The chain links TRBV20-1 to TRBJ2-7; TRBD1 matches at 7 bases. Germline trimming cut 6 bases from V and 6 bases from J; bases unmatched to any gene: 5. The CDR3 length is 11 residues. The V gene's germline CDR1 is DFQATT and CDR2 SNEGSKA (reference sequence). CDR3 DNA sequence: TGCAGTGCCCGAGGGGGCCCCGAGCAGTACTTC. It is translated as CSARGGPEQYF.

The CDR3 DNA is TGTGCCAGCAGCTTATATAGCGGGATATTGGACAAAAACATTCAGTACTTC. Its translation is CASSLYSGILDKNIQYF. The V gene is TRBV7-8, the J gene TRBJ2-4, with 8 bases fitting TRBD2. Germline CDR1 SGHVS, CDR2 FQNEAQ. This CDR3 contains 17 residues. The ends lost 2 bases at V and 3 bases at J; junction bases unmatched: 9.

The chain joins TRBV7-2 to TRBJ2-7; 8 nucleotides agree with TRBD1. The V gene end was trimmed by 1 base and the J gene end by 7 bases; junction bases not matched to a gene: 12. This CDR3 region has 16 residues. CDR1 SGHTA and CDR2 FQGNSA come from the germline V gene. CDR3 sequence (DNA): TGTGCCAGCAGCTTAGACTCAGGGGGCTATTTCGAAGAGCAGTACTTC. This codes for CASSLDSGGYFEEQYF.

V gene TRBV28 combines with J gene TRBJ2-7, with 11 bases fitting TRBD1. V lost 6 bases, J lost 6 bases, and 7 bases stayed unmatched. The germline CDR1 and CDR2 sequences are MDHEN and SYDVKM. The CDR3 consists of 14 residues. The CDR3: CASSTTGTGGEQYF. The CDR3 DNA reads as TGTGCCAGCAGCACGACCGGGACAGGGGGCGAGCAGTACTTC.

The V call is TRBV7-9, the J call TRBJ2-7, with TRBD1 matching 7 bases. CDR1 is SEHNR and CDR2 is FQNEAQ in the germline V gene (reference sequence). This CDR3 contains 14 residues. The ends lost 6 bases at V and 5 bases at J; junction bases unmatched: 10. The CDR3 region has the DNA TGTGCCAGCAGGGGAGTCGGACAGGCTAACGAGCAGTACTTC. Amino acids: CASRGVGQANEQYF.

For the CDR3, the DNA is TGTGCCAGTAGCGGGGGGGGCACTGAAGCTTTCTTT. It specifies CASSGGGTEAFF. J is TRBJ1-1 and V is TRBV19, with D possibly matching TRBD1 (5 bases). The CDR3 sequence is 12 residues long. Trimming took off 6 bases at V and 4 bases at J, with 9 bases between the two ends. Germline CDR1 and CDR2: LNHDA and SQIVND (reference sequence).

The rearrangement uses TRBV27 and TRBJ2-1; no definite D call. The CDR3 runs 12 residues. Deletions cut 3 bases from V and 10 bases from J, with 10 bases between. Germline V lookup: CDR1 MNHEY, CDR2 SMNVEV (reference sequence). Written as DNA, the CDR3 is TGTGCCAGCAGTTTTAGCCCGGCCGAGCAGTTCTTC. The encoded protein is CASSFSPAEQFF.

As DNA, the CDR3 is TGTGCCAGGGGATCGCTAGCGGATAGGGAGACCCAGTACTTC. Translating gives CARGSLADRETQYF. V and J are TRBV2 and TRBJ2-5; 7 bases are a match to TRBD2. The V gene's germline CDR1 is SNHLY and CDR2 FYNNEI. The CDR3 loop spans 14 amino acids. Trimming cost V 9 bases and J 5 bases; bases outside gene matches: 12.

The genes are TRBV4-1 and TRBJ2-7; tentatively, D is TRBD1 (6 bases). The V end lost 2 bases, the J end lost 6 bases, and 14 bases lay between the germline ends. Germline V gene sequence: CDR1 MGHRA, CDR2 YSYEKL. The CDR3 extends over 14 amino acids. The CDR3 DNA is TGCGCCAGCAGCCAATCCTCGGACAGCAGCGAGCAGTACTTC. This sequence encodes CASSQSSDSSEQYF.

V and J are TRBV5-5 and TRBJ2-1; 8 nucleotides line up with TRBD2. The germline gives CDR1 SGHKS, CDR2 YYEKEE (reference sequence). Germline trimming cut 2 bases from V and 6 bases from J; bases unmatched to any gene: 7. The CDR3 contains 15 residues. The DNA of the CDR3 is TGTGCCAGCAGCTTTTTCTTGGGGACTAGCAATGAGCAGTTCTTC. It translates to CASSFFLGTSNEQFF.

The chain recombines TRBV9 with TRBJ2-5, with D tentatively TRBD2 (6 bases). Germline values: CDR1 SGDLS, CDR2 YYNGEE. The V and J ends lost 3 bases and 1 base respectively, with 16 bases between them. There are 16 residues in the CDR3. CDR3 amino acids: CASSAEDSGIQETQYF. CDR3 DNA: TGTGCCAGCAGCGCTGAGGATAGCGGAATCCAAGAGACCCAGTACTTC.

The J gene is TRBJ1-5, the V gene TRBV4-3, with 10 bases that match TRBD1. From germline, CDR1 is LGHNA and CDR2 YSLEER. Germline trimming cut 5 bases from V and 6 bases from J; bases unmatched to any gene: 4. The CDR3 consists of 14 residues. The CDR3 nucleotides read TGCGCCAGCAGCTGGGGACAGGGGATTCAGCCCCAGCATTTT. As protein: CASSWGQGIQPQHF.

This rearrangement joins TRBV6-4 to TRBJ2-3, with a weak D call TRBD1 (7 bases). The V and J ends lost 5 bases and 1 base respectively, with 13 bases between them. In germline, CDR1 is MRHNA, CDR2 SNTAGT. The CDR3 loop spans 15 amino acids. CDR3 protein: CASSKTGEGTDTQYF. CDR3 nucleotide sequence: TGTGCCAGCAGTAAAACAGGGGAGGGCACAGATACGCAGTATTTT.

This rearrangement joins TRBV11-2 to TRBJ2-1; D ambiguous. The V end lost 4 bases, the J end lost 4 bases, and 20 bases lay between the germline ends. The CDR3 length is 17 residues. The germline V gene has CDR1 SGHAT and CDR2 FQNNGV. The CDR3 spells CASSSSGLTFLYNEQFF. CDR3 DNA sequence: TGTGCCAGCAGCTCTTCTGGCCTTACCTTCCTTTACAATGAGCAGTTCTTC.

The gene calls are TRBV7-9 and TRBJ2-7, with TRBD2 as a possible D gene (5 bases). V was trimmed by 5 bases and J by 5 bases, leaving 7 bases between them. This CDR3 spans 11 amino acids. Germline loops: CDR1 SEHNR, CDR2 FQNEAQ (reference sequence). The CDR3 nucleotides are TGTGCCAGCAGCCGAGGGAACGAGCAGTACTTC. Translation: CASSRGNEQYF.

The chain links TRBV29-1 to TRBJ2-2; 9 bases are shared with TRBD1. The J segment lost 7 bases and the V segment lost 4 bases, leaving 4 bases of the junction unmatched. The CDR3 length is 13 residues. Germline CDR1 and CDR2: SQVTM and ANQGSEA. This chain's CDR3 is CSVGTGAVGELFF. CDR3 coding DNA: TGCAGCGTTGGGACAGGGGCGGTCGGGGAGCTGTTTTTT.